The 15 T cell receptor beta chains presented below share a single source sample, sequenced in a study of T-cell memory formation after mild COVID-19. MiXCR, applied by TCRdb to the 5' RACE reads, yields one record per CDR3 protein. The sample has about 320,000 distinct CDR3 sequences, 14% seen once. The sequencing sample was made of PBMCs or a T cell subset sorted from them (not recorded which). Every receptor here comes from a man younger than 35 who had mild COVID-19 (a few samples of this study predate the infection). Cell type and time point are not known.

The chain recombines TRBV5-1 with TRBJ2-7; the D gene is possibly TRBD1 (5 bases). This CDR3 is 14 amino acids long. Trimming shortened V by 3 bases and J by 2 bases, and 12 bases separated the two germline ends. The germline gives CDR1 SGHRS, CDR2 YFSETQ. The CDR3 here is CASSWGTGTYEQYF. The CDR3 DNA is TGCGCCAGCAGCTGGGGAACAGGAACCTACGAGCAGTACTTC.

The chain uses TRBV6-5 and TRBJ2-2; D is tentatively TRBD1 or TRBD2 (5 bases each). The CDR3 runs 16 residues. V lost 6 bases, J lost 6 bases, and 20 bases lay in between. Germline CDR1 MNHEY, CDR2 SVGAGI. The CDR3 DNA reads TGTGCCAGCAGCCCCCCGGGGCGTCAGGGATCCGGGGAGCTGTTTTTT. Translating it yields CASSPPGRQGSGELFF.

This clonotype was observed at least ten times. The V and J genes are TRBV20-1 and TRBJ1-2; 7 bases agree with TRBD1. The germline V gene encodes CDR1 DFQATT and CDR2 SNEGSKA (reference sequence). The length of the CDR3 is 14 residues. The junction had 10 bases not matched to a gene; V was cut back by 5 bases and J by 4 bases. As DNA, the CDR3 is TGCAGTGCTTCAACCGGGACAGTTACCTATGGCTACACCTTC. This gives the protein CSASTGTVTYGYTF.

This clonotype has just a few counts. The chain uses TRBV12-3 or TRBV12-4 and TRBJ1-1; unclear D gene. The CDR3 extends over 13 amino acids. The V gene lost 2 bases and the J gene lost 5 bases, with 9 bases spanning the gap. The CDR3 here is CASSLWSLTEAFF. CDR3 nucleotides: TGTGCCAGCAGTTTATGGTCCTTAACTGAAGCTTTCTTT.

The chain recombines TRBV7-2 with TRBJ2-5; D remains ambiguous. This CDR3 has 12 amino acids. Germline loops: CDR1 SGHTA, CDR2 FQGNSA. The V and J ends lost 5 bases and 5 bases respectively, with 9 bases between them. Here the CDR3 reads CASSERRETQYF. DNA of the CDR3: TGTGCCAGCAGCGAGAGACGGGAGACCCAGTACTTC.

This clonotype came up many times. V and J are TRBV28 and TRBJ1-5; unclear D gene. V gave up 6 bases and J gave up 6 bases, with 9 bases separating them. This CDR3 contains 12 residues. The V gene's germline CDR1 is MDHEN and CDR2 SYDVKM. The CDR3 reads CASSPLGQPQHF. The CDR3 nucleotides read TGTGCCAGCAGCCCCCTAGGTCAGCCCCAGCATTTT.

The table lists this clonotype with many counts. J is TRBJ2-3 and V is TRBV5-1; D might be TRBD1 or TRBD2, each matching 5 bases. The V gene lost 7 bases and the J gene lost 2 bases, with 8 bases spanning the gap. From germline, CDR1 is SGHRS and CDR2 YFSETQ. The CDR3 sequence is 12 residues long. This CDR3 reads CASGGDTDTQYF. The DNA of the CDR3 is TGCGCCAGCGGGGGAGACACAGATACGCAGTATTTT.

This clonotype was observed at least ten times. The chain couples TRBV12-3 or TRBV12-4 to TRBJ2-5; 8 bases match TRBD2. This CDR3 is built from 15 residues. V lost 7 bases to trimming and J lost 1 base; unmatched junction nucleotides: 8. The CDR3 bases are TGTGCCAGCAATCCGAGCGGGGGATCCCAAGAGACCCAGTACTTC. Translation: CASNPSGGSQETQYF.

This clonotype has only a few counts. J is TRBJ2-2 and V is TRBV10-3, with 9 bases matching TRBD1. The CDR3 has 16 amino acids. V was clipped by 7 bases and J by 2 bases; unmatched bases: 8. CDR1 and CDR2 from the germline V gene are ENHRY and SYGVKD. The CDR3 loop reads CAITRTGAFNTGELFF. CDR3 DNA sequence: TGTGCCATCACCCGGACAGGGGCTTTCAACACCGGGGAGCTGTTTTTT.

This chain links TRBV7-9 with TRBJ1-2, with D uncertain. The V end lost 2 bases, the J end lost 4 bases, and 5 bases lay between the germline ends. The germline CDR1 and CDR2 sequences are SEHNR and FQNEAQ (reference sequence). The CDR3 length is 12 residues. The CDR3: CASSLSVYGYTF. The CDR3, as DNA: TGTGCCAGCAGCTTATCCGTCTATGGCTACACCTTC.

This clonotype was detected only a few times. This chain joins TRBV20-1 and TRBJ2-3; 9 bases align to TRBD1. Germline V gene data show CDR1 as DFQATT and CDR2 as SNEGSKA (reference sequence). The CDR3 consists of 14 residues. With V trimmed by 4 bases and J by 4 bases, 6 bases remained unmatched. The CDR3 region is CSAKGQGDADTQYF. The CDR3, as DNA: TGCAGTGCTAAGGGACAGGGAGATGCAGATACGCAGTATTTT.

This clonotype was picked up a small number of times. The J gene is TRBJ1-1, the V gene TRBV9, with TRBD1 matching 10 bases. Germline CDR1 and CDR2: SGDLS and YYNGEE. The CDR3 length is 14 residues. V gave up 4 bases and J gave up 4 bases; unmatched junction bases: 4. The CDR3 loop is CASSPDRGVTEAFF. DNA of the CDR3: TGTGCCAGCAGCCCGGACAGGGGGGTCACTGAAGCTTTCTTT.

This clonotype has a handful of counts. This chain uses TRBV5-1 with TRBJ2-7; the D gene is possibly TRBD2 (6 bases). The CDR3 loop spans 14 amino acids. Deletions cut 4 bases from V and 0 bases from J, with 11 bases between. Germline V lookup: CDR1 SGHRS, CDR2 YFSETQ. CDR3 sequence (DNA): TGCGCCAGCAGCACCGGGACTCTCTCCTACGAGCAGTACTTC. It translates to CASSTGTLSYEQYF.

The CDR3 here is CASSTTARSRPGSNQPQHF. DNA of the CDR3: TGTGCCAGCAGCACCACAGCGCGGTCCCGTCCCGGTAGCAATCAGCCCCAGCATTTT. The chain combines TRBV7-9 with TRBJ1-5; D gene unclear. Germline CDR1 is SEHNR and CDR2 is FQNEAQ (reference sequence). The CDR3 is 19 amino acids. The V gene lost 5 bases and the J gene lost 0 bases, with 23 bases spanning the gap.

This clonotype appeared a few times. The V call is TRBV7-2, the J call TRBJ2-1; TRBD1 or TRBD2 may be the D gene (6 bases each). The CDR3 has 18 residues. V was pared by 3 bases and J by 1 base, with 19 bases between. Germline V gene lookup returns CDR1 SGHTA and CDR2 FQGNSA. CDR3 nucleotides: TGTGCCAGCAGCTTGCCCGGGGGCGGTGACTCATCCTACAATGAGCAGTTCTTC. Translated: CASSLPGGGDSSYNEQFF. Full variable domain (rest looked up from reference TRBV7-2 and TRBJ2-1): GAGVSQSPSNKVTEKGKDVELRCDPISGHTALYWYRQSLGQGLEFLIYFQGNSAPDKSGLPSDRFSAERTGGSVSTLTIQRTQQEDSAVYLCASSLPGGGDSSYNEQFFGPGTRLTVL.